One T cell receptor beta chain is described in this entry. Its antigen is still unknown. The sample belongs to a study of cytotoxic CD8 clonotypes in ibrutinib-treated CLL. Study conclusions and caveats: Higher circulating CD8+ T-cell counts strongly accompanied higher baseline clonality, above age-matched healthy donors. Elevated clonality accompanied ibrutinib response, with a return toward baseline values at progression.

Roughly 1.8 micrograms of genomic DNA (from cryopreserved PBMCs) were used for TCR beta libraries. Depths of 1 in 200,000 to 1 in 1 million T cells were the sequencing target. The method was immunoSEQ multiplex PCR; TCRdb's version includes in-frame clones alone and lacks a portion of them. The data show some 120,000 clones, 58% seen once. In germline, CDR1 is LGHNT, CDR2 FRNRAP. Between the trimmed V and J ends, which lost 1 base and 7 bases, there was a span of 10 bases. This CDR3 region has 13 residues. The V and J genes are TRBV12-5 and TRBJ1-1; no firm D call. The sequence was collected from a human donor with chronic lymphocytic leukemia. The input for sequencing was PBMCs, taken after 24 months of ibrutinib treatment. CDR3 sequence reads: CASGLGQVVEAFF. The CDR3 bases are TGTGCTAGTGGTTTGGGGCAGGTCGTTGAAGCTTTCTTT.